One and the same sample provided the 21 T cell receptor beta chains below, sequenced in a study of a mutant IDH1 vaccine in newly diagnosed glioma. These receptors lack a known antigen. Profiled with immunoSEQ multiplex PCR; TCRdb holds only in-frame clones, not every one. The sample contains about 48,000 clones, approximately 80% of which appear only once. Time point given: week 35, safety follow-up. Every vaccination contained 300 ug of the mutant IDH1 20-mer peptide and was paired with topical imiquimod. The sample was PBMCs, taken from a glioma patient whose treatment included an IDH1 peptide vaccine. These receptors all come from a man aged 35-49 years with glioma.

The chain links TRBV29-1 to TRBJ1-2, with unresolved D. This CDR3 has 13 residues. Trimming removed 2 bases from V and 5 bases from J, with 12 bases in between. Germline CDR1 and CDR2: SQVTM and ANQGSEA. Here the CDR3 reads CSVETVQPYGYTF. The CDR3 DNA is TGCAGCGTTGAAACGGTCCAACCATATGGCTACACCTTC.

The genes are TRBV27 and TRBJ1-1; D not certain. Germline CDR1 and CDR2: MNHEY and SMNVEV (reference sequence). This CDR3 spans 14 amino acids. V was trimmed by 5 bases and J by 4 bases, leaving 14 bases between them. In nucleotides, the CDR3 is TGTGCCAGCAGTCCCCTGGGAGGGCCCACTGAAGCTTTCTTT. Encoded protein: CASSPLGGPTEAFF.

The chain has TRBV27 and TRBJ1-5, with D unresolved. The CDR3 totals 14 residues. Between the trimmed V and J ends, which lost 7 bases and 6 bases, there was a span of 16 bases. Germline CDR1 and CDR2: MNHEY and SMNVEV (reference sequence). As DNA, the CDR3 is TGTGCCAGCACCAATTCTCCCTTCTCTCAGCCCCAGCATTTT. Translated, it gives CASTNSPFSQPQHF.

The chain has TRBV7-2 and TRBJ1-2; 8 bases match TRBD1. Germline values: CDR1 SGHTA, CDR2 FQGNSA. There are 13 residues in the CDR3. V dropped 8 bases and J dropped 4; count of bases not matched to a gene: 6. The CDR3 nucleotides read TGTGCCAGCGGGGAGGGGACAGGCTATGGCTACACCTTC. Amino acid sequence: CASGEGTGYGYTF.

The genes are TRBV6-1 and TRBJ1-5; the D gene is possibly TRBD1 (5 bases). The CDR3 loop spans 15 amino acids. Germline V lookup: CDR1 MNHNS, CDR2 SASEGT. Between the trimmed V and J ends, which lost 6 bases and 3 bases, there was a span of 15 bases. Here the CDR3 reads CASSGTPNSNQPQHF. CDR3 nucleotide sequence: TGTGCCAGCAGCGGGACCCCGAACTCCAATCAGCCCCAGCATTTT.

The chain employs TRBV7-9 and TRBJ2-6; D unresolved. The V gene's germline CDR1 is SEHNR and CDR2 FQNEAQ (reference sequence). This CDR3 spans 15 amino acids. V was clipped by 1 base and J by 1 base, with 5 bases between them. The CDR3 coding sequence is TGTGCCAGCAGCTTAGTATCATCTGGGGCCAACGTCCTGACTTTC. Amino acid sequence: CASSLVSSGANVLTF. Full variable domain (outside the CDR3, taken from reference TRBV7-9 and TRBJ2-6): DTGVSQNPRHKITKRGQNVTFRCDPISEHNRLYWYRQTLGQGPEFLTYFQNEAQLEKSRLLSDRFSAERPKGSFSTLEIQRTEQGDSAMYLCASSLVSSGANVLTFGAGSRLTVL.

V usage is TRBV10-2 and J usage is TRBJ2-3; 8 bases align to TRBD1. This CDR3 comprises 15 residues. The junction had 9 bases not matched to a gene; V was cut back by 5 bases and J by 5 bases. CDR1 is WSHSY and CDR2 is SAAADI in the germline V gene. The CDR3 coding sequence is TGCGCCAGCAGTCTATTGACAGGGGTGCTAGATACGCAGTATTTT. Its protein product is CASSLLTGVLDTQYF.

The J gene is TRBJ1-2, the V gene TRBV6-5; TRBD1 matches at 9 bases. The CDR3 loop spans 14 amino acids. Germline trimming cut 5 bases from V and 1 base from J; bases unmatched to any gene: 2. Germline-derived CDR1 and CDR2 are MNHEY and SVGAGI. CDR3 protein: CASSTGQGNYGYTF. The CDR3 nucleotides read TGTGCCAGCAGTACGGGACAGGGTAACTATGGCTACACCTTC.

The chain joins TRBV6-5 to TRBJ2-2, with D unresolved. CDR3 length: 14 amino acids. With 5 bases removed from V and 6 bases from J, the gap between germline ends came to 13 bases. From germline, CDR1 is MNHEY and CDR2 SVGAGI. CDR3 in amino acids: CASSTRSSSGELFF. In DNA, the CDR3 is TGTGCCAGCAGTACCCGGTCGTCGTCCGGGGAGCTGTTTTTT.

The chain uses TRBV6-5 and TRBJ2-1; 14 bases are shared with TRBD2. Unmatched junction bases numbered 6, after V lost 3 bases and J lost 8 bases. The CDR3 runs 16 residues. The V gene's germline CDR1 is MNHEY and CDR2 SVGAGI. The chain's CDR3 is CASSYLGLAGGYEQFF. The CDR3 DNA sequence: TGTGCCAGCAGTTATTTAGGACTAGCGGGGGGTTATGAGCAGTTCTTC.

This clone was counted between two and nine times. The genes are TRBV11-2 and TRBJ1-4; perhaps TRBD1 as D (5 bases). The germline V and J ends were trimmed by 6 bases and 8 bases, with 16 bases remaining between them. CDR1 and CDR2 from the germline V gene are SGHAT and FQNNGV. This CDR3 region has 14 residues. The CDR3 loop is CASRPTAQREKLFF. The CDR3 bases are TGTGCCAGCAGGCCGACAGCGCAAAGGGAAAAACTGTTTTTT. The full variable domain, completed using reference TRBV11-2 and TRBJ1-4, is EAGVAQSPRYKIIEKRQSVAFWCNPISGHATLYWYQQILGQGPKLLIQFQNNGVVDDSQLPKDRFSAERLKGVDSTLKIQPAKLEDSAVYLCASRPTAQREKLFFGSGTQLSVL.

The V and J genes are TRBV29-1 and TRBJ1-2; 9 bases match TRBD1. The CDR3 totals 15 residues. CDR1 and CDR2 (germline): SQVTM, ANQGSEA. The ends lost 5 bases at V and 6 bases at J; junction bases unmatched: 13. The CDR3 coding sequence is TGCAGCGTTCGCCCACAGGGGGCATCGATTAATGGCTACACCTTC. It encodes CSVRPQGASINGYTF.

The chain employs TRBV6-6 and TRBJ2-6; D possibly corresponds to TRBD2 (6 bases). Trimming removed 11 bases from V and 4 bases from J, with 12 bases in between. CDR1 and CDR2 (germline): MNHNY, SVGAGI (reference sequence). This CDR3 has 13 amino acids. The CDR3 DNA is TGTGCCGGCCGGGGGAACGGGGCCAACGTCCTGACTTTC. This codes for CAGRGNGANVLTF.

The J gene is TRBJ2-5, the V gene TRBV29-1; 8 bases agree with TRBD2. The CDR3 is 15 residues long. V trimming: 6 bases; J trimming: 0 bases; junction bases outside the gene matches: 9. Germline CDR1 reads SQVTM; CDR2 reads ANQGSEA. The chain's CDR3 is CSVARGLGNQETQYF. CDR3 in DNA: TGCAGCGTCGCCCGGGGACTAGGGAACCAAGAGACCCAGTACTTC.

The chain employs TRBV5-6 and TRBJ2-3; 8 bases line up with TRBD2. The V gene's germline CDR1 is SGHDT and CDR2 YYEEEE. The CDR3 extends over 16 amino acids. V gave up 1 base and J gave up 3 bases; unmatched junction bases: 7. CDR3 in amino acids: CASSLRLAGWTDTQYF. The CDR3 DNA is TGTGCCAGCAGCTTGCGGCTAGCGGGTTGGACAGATACGCAGTATTTT.

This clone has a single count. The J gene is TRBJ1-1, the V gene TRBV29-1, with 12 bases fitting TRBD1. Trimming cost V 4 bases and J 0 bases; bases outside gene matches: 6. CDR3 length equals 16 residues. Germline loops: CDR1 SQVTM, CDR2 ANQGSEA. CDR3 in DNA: TGCAGCGTTGTTGGGACAGGGGGCAACCTGAACACTGAAGCTTTCTTT. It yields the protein CSVVGTGGNLNTEAFF.

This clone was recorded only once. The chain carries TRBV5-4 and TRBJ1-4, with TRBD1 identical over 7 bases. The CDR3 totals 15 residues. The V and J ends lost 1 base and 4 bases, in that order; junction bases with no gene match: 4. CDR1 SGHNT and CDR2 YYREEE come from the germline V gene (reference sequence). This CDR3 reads CASSLKGAGNEKLFF. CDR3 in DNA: TGTGCCAGCAGCTTGAAGGGGGCGGGTAATGAAAAACTGTTTTTT.

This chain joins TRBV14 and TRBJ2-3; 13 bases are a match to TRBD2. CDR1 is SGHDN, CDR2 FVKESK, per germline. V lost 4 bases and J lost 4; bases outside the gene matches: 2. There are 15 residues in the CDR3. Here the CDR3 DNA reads TGTGCCAGCAGCCCGGGACTAGCGGGGCCAGATACGCAGTATTTT. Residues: CASSPGLAGPDTQYF. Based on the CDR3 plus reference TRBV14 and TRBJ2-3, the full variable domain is EAGVTQFPSHSVIEKGQTVTLRCDPISGHDNLYWYRRVMGKEIKFLLHFVKESKQDESGMPNNRFLAERTGGTYSTLKVQPAELEDSGVYFCASSPGLAGPDTQYFGPGTRLTVL.

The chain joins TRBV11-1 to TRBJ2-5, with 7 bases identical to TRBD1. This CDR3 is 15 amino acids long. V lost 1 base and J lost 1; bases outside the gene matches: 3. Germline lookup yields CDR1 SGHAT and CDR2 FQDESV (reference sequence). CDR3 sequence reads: CASSLEGQLQETQYF. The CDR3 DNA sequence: TGTGCCAGCAGCTTAGAGGGACAGCTCCAAGAGACCCAGTACTTC.

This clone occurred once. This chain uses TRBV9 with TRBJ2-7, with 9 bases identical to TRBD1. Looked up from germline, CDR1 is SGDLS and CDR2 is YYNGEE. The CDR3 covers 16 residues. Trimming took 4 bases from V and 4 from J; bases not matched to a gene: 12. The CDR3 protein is CASSLYPGQGTYEQYF. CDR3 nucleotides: TGTGCCAGCAGCCTTTACCCGGGACAGGGTACGTACGAGCAGTACTTC.

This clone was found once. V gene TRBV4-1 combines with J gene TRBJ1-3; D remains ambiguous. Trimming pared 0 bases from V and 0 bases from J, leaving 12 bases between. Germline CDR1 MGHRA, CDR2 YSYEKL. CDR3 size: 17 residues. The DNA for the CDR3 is TGCGCCAGCAGCCAAGATAGGCCCAGCGGCTCTGGAAACACCATATATTTT. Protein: CASSQDRPSGSGNTIYF.